This T cell receptor (beta chain) came from a study of T cell responses to AZD1222 COVID-19 vaccine. Using immunoSEQ multiplex PCR, the repertoire was profiled, and TCRdb retains in-frame clones only, with some absent. The sample holds 150,000 or so clones; 88% are singletons and the top ten take 6.9%. CDR1 is SEHNR, CDR2 FQNEAQ, per germline (reference sequence). CDR3 length: 15 amino acids. V was shortened by 1 base and J by 0 bases, with 7 bases between the two germline ends. The chain recombines TRBV7-9 with TRBJ1-3; no firm D call. This specimen consisted of peripheral blood, obtained after recovery from COVID-19. The sequence was obtained from an adult who had recovered from COVID-19. The CDR3 loop is CASSLGTSSGNTIYF. CDR3 DNA: TGTGCCAGCAGCTTAGGGACCTCCTCTGGAAACACCATATATTTT.